This TCR beta chain was identified during a study of T cells in Graves' hyperthyroidism and ophthalmopathy. Study findings and constraints: Blood also contained most expanded thyroid clonotypes above 0.001. Model output signaled ophthalmopathy a median 6.5 months ahead of onset.

This clonotype was recorded at least ten times. What it binds is unknown. Authors of the study amplified TCR beta CDR3 regions from RNA transcripts. First-round RT-PCR of the TCR CDR3 relied on the HTBI primer set. MiXCR, run by TCRdb on the multiplex PCR reads, gives a single entry per CDR3 protein. Of hundreds of thousands of distinct CDR3 sequences in the sample, 14% were seen once. Trimming removed 4 bases from V and 4 bases from J, with 17 bases in between. This CDR3 spans 15 amino acids. CDR1 LGHNA and CDR2 YSLEER come from the germline V gene. Cells are PBMCs isolated from approximately 9.2 ml of fresh blood.

Specimen: blood. The origin of this receptor is a woman aged 18-35 years with Graves' hyperthyroidism. The chain links TRBV4-3 to TRBJ2-7, with D tentatively TRBD2 (6 bases). The CDR3 region has the DNA TGCGCCAGCAGCCCGCAGGGTTCGGGGAGGTACGAGCAGTACTTC. Encoded protein: CASSPQGSGRYEQYF.